A selection of T cell receptor beta chains follows, all from one sample in a study of CD8 T cells in ankylosing spondylitis. TCRdb passed the 5' RACE reads through MiXCR, listing each CDR3 protein once. The sample holds 200,000 to 250,000 distinct CDR3 sequences; under 12% are singletons and the top ten take roughly a fifth. Specimen: blood, either unsorted or a sorted T cell fraction (not recorded which). Every receptor here comes from a male donor with ankylosing spondylitis or in good health (not recorded which). Each CDR3 is given with its conserved first and last residue. Some rows have no size entry. The others give once, few or many, or a class for an expanded clone.

TRBV29-1	few	TRBJ2-5	CSGARGETQYF
TRBV7-3	few	TRBJ1-1	CASSPHGPMNTEAFF
TRBV20-1	-	TRBJ2-5	CSVPDVGDAQYF
TRBV18	many	TRBJ1-5	CASSPMGSSNQPQHF
TRBV6-1	many	TRBJ1-4	CASSEALQAGVEKLFF
TRBV3-1	few	TRBJ2-3	CASSQERGGGYTQYF
TRBV28	many	TRBJ2-7	CASSLRTGLSEQYF
TRBV18	few	TRBJ1-3	CASSPDSDGNTIYF
TRBV11-2	many	TRBJ2-5	CASSLFPARRETQYF
TRBV3-1	-	TRBJ2-4	CASSQETKNIQYF
TRBV9	-	TRBJ2-7	CASSAHGEQYF
TRBV29-1	-	TRBJ1-3	CSVGQGTGNTIYF
TRBV7-6	few	TRBJ2-7	CASSLVSDAVSYEQYF
TRBV3-1	few	TRBJ2-4	CASSQVDRGQYF
TRBV5-6	-	TRBJ2-7	CASSKDAVAAEQYF
TRBV7-3	few	TRBJ2-6	CASSKDRGPGANVLTF
TRBV20-1	few	TRBJ1-2	CSARRTGSSFYGYTF
TRBV5-4	-	TRBJ2-7	CASSRGLTDSLSSYEQYF
TRBV5-1	many	TRBJ2-7	CASSPGTAQQRIYEQYF
TRBV6-5	-	TRBJ2-2	CASSSAPANTGELFF
TRBV5-5	few	TRBJ2-3	CASSFEDTQYF
TRBV7-2	few	TRBJ2-7	CASSMDSHEQYF
TRBV30	few	TRBJ1-4	CAWNRGFEKLFF
TRBV4-1	-	TRBJ2-7	CASSDPGLALNRSYEQYF
TRBV4-1	-	TRBJ2-1	CASSGYRDRINEQFF
TRBV5-1	few	TRBJ2-7	CASNNGEGANEQYF
TRBV7-3	many	TRBJ2-5	CASSRGRSYQETQYF
TRBV11-1	few	TRBJ1-4	CASSLGRQGVKGNEKLFF
TRBV28	few	TRBJ1-3	CASREVHGNTIYF
TRBV20-1	few	TRBJ2-2	CSAQQGIGELFF
TRBV7-9	many	TRBJ2-1	CASSSGQTYNEQFF
TRBV7-6	many	TRBJ2-5	CASSLDAGITQETQYF